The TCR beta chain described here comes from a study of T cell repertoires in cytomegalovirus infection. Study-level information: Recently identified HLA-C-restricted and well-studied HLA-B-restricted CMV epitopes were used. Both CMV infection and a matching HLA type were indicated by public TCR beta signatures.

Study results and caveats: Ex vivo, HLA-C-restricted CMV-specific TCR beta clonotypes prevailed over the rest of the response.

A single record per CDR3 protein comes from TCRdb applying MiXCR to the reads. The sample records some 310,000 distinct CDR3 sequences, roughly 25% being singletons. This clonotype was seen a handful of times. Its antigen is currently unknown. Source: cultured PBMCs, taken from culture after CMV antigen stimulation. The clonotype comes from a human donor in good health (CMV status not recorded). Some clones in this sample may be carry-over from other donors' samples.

The CDR3 loop is CASSRDTFYEQYV. For the CDR3, the DNA is TGTGCCAGCAGCCGGGACACCTTCTACGAGCAGTACGTC. V usage is TRBV11-2 and J usage is TRBJ2-7; TRBD1 is a possible D gene (6 bases). The germline V gene has CDR1 SGHAT and CDR2 FQNNGV. The germline V and J ends were trimmed by 5 bases and 3 bases, with 11 bases remaining between them. The CDR3 loop spans 13 amino acids.